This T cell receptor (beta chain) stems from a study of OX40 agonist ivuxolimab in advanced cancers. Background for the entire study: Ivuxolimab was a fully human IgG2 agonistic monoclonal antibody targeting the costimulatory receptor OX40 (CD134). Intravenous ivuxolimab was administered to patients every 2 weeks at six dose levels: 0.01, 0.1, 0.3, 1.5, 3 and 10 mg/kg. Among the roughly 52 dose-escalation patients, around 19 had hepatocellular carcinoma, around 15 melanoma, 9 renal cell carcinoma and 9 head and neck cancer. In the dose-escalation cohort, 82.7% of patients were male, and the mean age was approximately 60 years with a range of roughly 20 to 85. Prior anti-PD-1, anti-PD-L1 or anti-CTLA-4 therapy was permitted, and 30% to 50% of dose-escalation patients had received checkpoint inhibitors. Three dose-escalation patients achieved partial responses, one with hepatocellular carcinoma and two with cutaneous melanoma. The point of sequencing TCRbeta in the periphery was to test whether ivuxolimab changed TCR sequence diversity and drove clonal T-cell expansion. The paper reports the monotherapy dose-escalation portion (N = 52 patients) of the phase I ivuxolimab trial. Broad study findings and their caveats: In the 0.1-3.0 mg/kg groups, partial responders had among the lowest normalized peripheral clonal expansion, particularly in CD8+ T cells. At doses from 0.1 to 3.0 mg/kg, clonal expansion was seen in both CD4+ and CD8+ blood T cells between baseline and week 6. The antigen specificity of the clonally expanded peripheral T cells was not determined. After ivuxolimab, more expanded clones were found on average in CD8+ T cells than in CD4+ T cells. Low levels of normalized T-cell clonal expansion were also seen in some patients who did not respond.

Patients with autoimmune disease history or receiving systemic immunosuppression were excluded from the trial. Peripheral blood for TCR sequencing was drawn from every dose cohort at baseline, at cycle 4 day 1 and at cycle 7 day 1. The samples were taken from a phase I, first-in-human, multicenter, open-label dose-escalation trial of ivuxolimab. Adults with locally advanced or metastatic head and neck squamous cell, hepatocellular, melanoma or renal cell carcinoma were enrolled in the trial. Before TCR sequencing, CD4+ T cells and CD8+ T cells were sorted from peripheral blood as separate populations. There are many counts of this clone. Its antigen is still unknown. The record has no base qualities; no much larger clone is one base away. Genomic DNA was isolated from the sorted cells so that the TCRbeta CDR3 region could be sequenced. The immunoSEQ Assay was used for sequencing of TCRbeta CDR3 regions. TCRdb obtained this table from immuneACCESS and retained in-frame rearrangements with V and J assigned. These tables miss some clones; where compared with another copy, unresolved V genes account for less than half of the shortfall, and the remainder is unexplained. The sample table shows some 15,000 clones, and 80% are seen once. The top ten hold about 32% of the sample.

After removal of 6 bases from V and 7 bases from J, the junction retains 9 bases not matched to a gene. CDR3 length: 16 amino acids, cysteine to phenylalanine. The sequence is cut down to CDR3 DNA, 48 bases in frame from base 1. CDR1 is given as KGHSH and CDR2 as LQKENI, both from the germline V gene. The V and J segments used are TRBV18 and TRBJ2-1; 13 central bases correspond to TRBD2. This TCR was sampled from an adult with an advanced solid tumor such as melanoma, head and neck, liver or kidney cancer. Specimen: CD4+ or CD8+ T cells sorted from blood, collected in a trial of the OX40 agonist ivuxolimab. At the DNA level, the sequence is TGTGCCAGCTCCCTCCCGGGACTAGCGGGGTTGAATGAGCAGTTCTTC. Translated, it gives CASSLPGLAGLNEQFF. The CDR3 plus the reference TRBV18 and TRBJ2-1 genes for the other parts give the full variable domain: NAGVMQNPRHLVRRRGQEARLRCSPMKGHSHVYWYRQLPEEGLKFMVYLQKENIIDESGMPKERFSAEFPKEGPSILRIQQVVRGDSAAYFCASSLPGLAGLNEQFFGPGTRLTVL.